This T cell receptor beta chain was obtained from a study of T cell changes during pregnancy in multiple sclerosis. J gave up 3 bases and V 7 bases, and 3 bases lay outside the gene matches. Germline values: CDR1 MDHEN, CDR2 SYDVKM. The CDR3 sequence is 13 residues long. Sequencing used immunoSEQ multiplex PCR; TCRdb keeps in-frame clones, though not all of them. The repertoire has 34,000 or so clones, 90% of them found once; the top ten carry about 12%. The chain combines TRBV28 with TRBJ2-7; 10 bases fit TRBD1. This TCR was sampled from a female donor with multiple sclerosis, enrolled in a pregnancy study. Source: CD8+ T cells from peripheral blood mononuclear cells, taken in the first trimester of pregnancy. This CDR3 reads CASNGQGVYEQYF. In nucleotides, the CDR3 is TGTGCCAGCAACGGACAGGGGGTCTACGAGCAGTACTTC.